The source of this T cell receptor beta chain is a study of cytomegalovirus exposure and HLA in healthy donors. Donors had nominal health at sampling but likely had unrecorded immune exposures. The study ran its PCR with 60 Vbeta and 13 Jbeta primers. Generated by immunoSEQ multiplex PCR, the TCRdb table keeps only in-frame clones and is missing some. The table includes under 150,000 clones, around 10% detected once. Trimming removed 0 bases from V and 7 bases from J; junction bases left unmatched: 9. The CDR3 runs to 17 residues. Germline V gene sequence: CDR1 MNHEY, CDR2 SMNVEV (reference sequence). Study outcomes and limitations: Analysis was carried out at a later point, and it linked a missense DCLRE1C variant to TCR beta V- and J-gene trimming.

Notes on this clone: Its target is unknown.

Sequenced sample: PBMCs. The chain recombines TRBV27 with TRBJ2-2; 9 positions agree with TRBD2. The TCR sequence derives from a male donor in good health and CMV-seronegative. Here the CDR3 DNA reads TGTGCCAGCAGTTTATCGGTCATTAGCGGGAGTGGCGGGGAGCTGTTTTTT. It encodes CASSLSVISGSGGELFF.